This TCR beta chain was captured by sequencing in a study of beta chain features in type 1 diabetes. Study context: Patients and healthy donors were similar in age, gender and cell yields.

Remarks on this clone: Antigen specificity is unknown.

Overall study results and limits: Among all four CD4+ subsets, Type 1 diabetes patients had TCRB CDR3s that were moderately but significantly shorter.

All of the isolated RNA was reverse transcribed, so expressed TCRB transcripts were sequenced. This table comes from immunoSEQ multiplex PCR, and its TCRdb copy is limited to in-frame clones, with some not included. Of some 410,000 clones detected, approximately 10% appear once; the ten largest clones hold around 0.05%. CDR1 is MNHEY and CDR2 is SMNVEV in the germline V gene (reference sequence). The CDR3 extends over 14 amino acids. With 6 bases clipped from V and 5 bases from J, the junction kept 7 bases outside the gene matches. The sequenced sample was naive CD4+ T cells from blood. The chain combines TRBV27 with TRBJ2-1, with TRBD1 identical over 7 bases. The clonotype comes from a woman younger than 35 in good health. CDR3 sequence: CASRRDRVNNEQFF. Written as DNA, the CDR3 is TGTGCCAGCAGACGAGACAGGGTTAACAATGAGCAGTTCTTC.